The clone carrying this TCR beta chain was seen ten or more times. Its target is unknown. V was trimmed by 7 bases and J by 1 base, leaving 8 bases between them. The CDR3 sequence is 12 residues long. Germline V lookup: CDR1 MNHEY, CDR2 SMNVEV (reference sequence). A Clinical Activity Score of at least 3, a NOSPECS grade of at least 4 and a duration under 3 months were recorded in the ophthalmopathy patients. This sample stems from a study of T cells in Graves' hyperthyroidism and ophthalmopathy. In the study overall: Specimen type is peripheral blood, collected at initial diagnosis prior to any treatment.

What was amplified from RNA transcripts were TCR beta CDR3 regions. The HTBI primer set was used in a first-round RT-PCR of the TCR CDR3. In TCRdb, the multiplex PCR reads were re-called with MiXCR into one record per CDR3 protein. The sample holds about 480,000 distinct CDR3 sequences, around 24% seen once. Study observations and caveats: Before onset, ophthalmopathy was predicted by the model a median approximately 6.7 months earlier. Most thyroid clonotypes expanded above 0.001 appeared in blood too.

The source is a woman aged 25 to 39 with Graves' ophthalmopathy. The V and J genes are TRBV27 and TRBJ2-7, with a weak D call TRBD1 (5 bases). The sequencing sample was made of blood. Written as DNA, the CDR3 is TGTGCCAGCATAGGGGCATCCTACGAGCAGTACTTC. This encodes CASIGASYEQYF.